In its sample, the clone carrying this TCR beta chain was seen a few times. Participant ages covered roughly 18 to 89 years across around 22 US areas. Cohorts were determined from participant-reported clinical history. The data were obtained in a study of blood T cell repertoires in COVID-19. Study-wide context: Sites in the United States, Italy and Spain provided acute and convalescent COVID-19 samples.

The germline V gene has CDR1 LNHDA and CDR2 SQIVND (reference sequence). Between the trimmed V and J ends, which lost 8 bases and 8 bases, there was a span of 13 bases. The CDR3 is 13 amino acids. TCRdb's copy holds only in-frame clones and misses some; the assay was immunoSEQ multiplex PCR. This sample yields 200,000 to 250,000 clones, of which 84% are seen a single time; approximately 6.6% belongs to the top ten. The specimen sequenced was PBMCs or T cells enriched from blood (not recorded which). The genes are TRBV19 and TRBJ1-6; the D is unclear. The receptor was derived from a woman aged 40 to 50 who had recovered from COVID-19. CDR3 region: CASGKGQDSPLHF. DNA for the CDR3: TGTGCCAGTGGTAAAGGCCAGGATTCACCCCTCCACTTT.